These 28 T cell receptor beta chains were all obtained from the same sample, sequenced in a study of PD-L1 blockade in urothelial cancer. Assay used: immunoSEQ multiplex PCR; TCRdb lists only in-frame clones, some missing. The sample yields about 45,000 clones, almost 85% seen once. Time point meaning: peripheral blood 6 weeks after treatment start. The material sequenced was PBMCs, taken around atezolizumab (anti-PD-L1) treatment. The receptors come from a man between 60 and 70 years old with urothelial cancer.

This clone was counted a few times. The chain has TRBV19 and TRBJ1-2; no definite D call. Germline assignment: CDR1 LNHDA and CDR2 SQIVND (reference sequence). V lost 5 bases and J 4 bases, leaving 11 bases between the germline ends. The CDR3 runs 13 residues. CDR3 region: CASSRTVRYGYTF. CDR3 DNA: TGTGCCAGTAGTCGTACAGTTCGCTATGGCTACACCTTC. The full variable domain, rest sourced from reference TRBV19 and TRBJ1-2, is DGGITQSPKYLFRKEGQNVTLSCEQNLNHDAMYWYRQDPGQGLRLIYYSQIVNDFQKGDIAEGYSVSREKKESFPLTVTSAQKNPTAFYLCASSRTVRYGYTFGSGTRLTVV.

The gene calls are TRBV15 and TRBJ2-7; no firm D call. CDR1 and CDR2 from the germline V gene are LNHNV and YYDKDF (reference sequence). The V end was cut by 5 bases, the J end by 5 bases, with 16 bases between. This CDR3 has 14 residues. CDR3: CATSAAPAAHEQYF. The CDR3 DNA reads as TGTGCCACCAGCGCGGCCCCCGCGGCACACGAGCAGTACTTC. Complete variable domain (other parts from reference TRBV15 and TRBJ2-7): DAMVIQNPRYQVTQFGKPVTLSCSQTLNHNVMYWYQQKSSQAPKLLFHYYDKDFNNEADTPDNFQSRRPNTSFCFLDIRSPGLGDTAMYLCATSAAPAAHEQYFGPGTRLTVT.

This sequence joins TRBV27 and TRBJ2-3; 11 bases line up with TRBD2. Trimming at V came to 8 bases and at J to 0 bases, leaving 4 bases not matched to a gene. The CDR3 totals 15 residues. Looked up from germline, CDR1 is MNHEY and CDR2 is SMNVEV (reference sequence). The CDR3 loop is CASWIAGGSTDTQYF. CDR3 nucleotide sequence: TGTGCCAGCTGGATAGCGGGGGGGAGCACAGATACGCAGTATTTT.

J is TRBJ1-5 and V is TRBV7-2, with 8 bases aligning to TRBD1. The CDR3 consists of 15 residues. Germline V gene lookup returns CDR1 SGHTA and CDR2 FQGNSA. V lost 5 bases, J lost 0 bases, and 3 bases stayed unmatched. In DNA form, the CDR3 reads TGTGCCAGCAGCCAAGACAGGGGTAGCAATCAGCCCCAGCATTTT. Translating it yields CASSQDRGSNQPQHF.

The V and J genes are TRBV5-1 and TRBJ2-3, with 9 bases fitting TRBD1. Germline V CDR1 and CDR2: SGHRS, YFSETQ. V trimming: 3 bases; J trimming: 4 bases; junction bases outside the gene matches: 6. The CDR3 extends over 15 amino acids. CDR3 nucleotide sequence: TGCGCCAGCAGCTGGGGACAGGGTGGTCCAGATACGCAGTATTTT. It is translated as CASSWGQGGPDTQYF.

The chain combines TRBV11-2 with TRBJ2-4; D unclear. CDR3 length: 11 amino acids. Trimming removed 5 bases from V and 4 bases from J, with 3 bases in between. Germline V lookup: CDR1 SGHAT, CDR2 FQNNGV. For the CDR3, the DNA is TGTGCCAGCAGCCCGAAAAACATTCAGTACTTC. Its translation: CASSPKNIQYF.

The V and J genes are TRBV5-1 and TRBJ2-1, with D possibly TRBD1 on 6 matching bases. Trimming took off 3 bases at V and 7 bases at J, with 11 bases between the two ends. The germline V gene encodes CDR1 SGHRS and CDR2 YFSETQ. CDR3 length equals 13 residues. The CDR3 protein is CASSSQGRNEQFF. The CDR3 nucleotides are TGCGCCAGCAGCTCACAGGGTAGGAATGAGCAGTTCTTC.

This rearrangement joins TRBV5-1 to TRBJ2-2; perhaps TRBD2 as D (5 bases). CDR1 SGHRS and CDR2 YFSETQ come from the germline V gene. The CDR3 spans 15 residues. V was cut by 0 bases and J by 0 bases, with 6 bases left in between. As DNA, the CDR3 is TGCGCCAGCAGCTTGGGAGGGACGAACACCGGGGAGCTGTTTTTT. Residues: CASSLGGTNTGELFF.

The CDR3 coding sequence is TGTGCCAGCACCCTTGGGGGGTCGAACACTGAAGCTTTCTTT. Amino acid sequence: CASTLGGSNTEAFF. This chain connects TRBV28 to TRBJ1-1; a possible D gene is TRBD1 (5 bases). The CDR3 sequence is 14 residues long. Trimming shortened V by 7 bases and J by 1 base, and 13 bases separated the two germline ends. In germline, CDR1 is MDHEN, CDR2 SYDVKM.

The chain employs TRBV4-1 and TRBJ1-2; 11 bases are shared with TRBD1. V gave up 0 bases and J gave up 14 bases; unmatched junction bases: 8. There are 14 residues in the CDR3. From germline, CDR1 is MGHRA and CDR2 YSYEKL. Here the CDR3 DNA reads TGCGCCAGCAGCCAAGATCTGGACAGGGGGCCGAGAACCTTC. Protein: CASSQDLDRGPRTF.

The CDR3 protein is CASSIRFTGGVLTEAFF. The CDR3 region has the DNA TGTGCCAGTAGTATAAGGTTCACAGGTGGAGTGTTGACTGAAGCTTTCTTT. The gene calls are TRBV19 and TRBJ1-1; D is perhaps TRBD1 (5 bases). The CDR3 contains 17 residues. Germline CDR1 LNHDA, CDR2 SQIVND (reference sequence). Trimming took 2 bases from V and 5 from J, leaving 21 bases between them.

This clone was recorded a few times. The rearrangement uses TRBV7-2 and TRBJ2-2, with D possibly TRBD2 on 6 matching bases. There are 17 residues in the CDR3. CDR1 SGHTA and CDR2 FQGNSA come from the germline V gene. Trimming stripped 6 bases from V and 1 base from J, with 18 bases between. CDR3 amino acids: CASSPASGGMNTGELFF. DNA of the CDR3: TGTGCCAGCAGTCCTGCCTCCGGAGGGATGAACACCGGGGAGCTGTTTTTT.

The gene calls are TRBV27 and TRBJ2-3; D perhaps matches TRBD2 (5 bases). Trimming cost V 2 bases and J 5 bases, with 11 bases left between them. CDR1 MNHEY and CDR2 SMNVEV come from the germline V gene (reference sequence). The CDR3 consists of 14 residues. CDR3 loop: CASSLGLLGDTQYF. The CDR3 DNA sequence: TGTGCCAGCAGTTTAGGACTGCTGGGAGATACGCAGTATTTT.

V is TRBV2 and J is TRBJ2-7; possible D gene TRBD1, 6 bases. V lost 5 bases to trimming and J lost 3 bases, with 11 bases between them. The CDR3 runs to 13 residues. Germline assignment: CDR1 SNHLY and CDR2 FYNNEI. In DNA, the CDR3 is TGTGCCAGCAGTAACGGACAGAGCTACGAGCAGTACTTC. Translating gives CASSNGQSYEQYF.

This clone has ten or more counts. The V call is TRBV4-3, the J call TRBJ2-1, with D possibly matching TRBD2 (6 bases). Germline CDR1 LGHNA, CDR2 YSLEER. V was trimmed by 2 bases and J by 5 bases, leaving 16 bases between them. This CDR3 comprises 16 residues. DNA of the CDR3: TGCGCCAGCAGCCAACAGTACGGGAGAGTGCACAATGAGCAGTTCTTC. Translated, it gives CASSQQYGRVHNEQFF.

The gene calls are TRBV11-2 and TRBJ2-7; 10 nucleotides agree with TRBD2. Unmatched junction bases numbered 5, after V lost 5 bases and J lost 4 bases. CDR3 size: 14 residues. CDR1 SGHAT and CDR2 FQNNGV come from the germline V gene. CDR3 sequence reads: CASSVTSGTYEQYF. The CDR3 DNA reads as TGTGCCAGCAGCGTAACTAGCGGGACATACGAGCAGTACTTC.

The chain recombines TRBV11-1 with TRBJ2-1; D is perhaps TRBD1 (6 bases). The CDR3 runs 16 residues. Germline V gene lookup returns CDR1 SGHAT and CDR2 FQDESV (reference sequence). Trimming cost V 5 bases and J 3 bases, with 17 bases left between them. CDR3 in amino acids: CASSLPGQQIYNEQFF. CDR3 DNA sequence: TGTGCCAGCAGCCTACCGGGACAACAAATCTACAATGAGCAGTTCTTC.

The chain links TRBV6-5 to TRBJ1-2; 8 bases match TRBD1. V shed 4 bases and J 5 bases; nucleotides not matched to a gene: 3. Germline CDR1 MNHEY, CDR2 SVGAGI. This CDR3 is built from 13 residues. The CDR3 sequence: CASSSQGEYGYTF. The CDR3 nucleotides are TGTGCCAGCAGTTCACAGGGGGAATATGGCTACACCTTC.

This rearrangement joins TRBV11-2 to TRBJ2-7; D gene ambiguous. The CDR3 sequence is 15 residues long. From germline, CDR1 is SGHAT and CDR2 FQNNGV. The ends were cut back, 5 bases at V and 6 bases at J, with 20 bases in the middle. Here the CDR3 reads CASSHSLKQALEQYF. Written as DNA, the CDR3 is TGTGCCAGCAGCCACTCGTTAAAGCAAGCACTCGAGCAGTACTTC.

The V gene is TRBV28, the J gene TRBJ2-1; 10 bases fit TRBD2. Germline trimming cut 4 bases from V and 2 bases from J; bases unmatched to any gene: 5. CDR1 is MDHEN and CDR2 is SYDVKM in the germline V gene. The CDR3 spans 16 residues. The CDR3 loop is CASSSLAGLTYNEQFF. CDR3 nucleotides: TGTGCCAGCAGTTCACTAGCGGGGCTAACCTACAATGAGCAGTTCTTC.

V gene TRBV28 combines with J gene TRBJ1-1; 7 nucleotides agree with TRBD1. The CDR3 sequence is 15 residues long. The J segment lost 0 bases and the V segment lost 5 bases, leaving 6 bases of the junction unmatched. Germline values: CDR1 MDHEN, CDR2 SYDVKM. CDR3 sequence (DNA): TGTGCCAGCAGTCCCCACAGGGGCATGAACACTGAAGCTTTCTTT. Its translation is CASSPHRGMNTEAFF.

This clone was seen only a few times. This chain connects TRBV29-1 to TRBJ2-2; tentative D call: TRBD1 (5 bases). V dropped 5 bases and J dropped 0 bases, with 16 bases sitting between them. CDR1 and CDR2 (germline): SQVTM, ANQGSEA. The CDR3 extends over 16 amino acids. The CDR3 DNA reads TGCAGCGTTCCCAAGAATAGGGGAACGAACACCGGGGAGCTGTTTTTT. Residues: CSVPKNRGTNTGELFF.

This CDR3 is CASSSGWDRGNTEAFF. The DNA of the CDR3 is TGTGCCAGCAGTTCCGGGTGGGACAGGGGGAACACTGAAGCTTTCTTT. This chain connects TRBV28 to TRBJ1-1; 10 bases are a match to TRBD1. J lost 1 base, V lost 4 bases, and 6 bases had no gene match. This CDR3 comprises 16 residues. Germline V gene lookup returns CDR1 MDHEN and CDR2 SYDVKM.

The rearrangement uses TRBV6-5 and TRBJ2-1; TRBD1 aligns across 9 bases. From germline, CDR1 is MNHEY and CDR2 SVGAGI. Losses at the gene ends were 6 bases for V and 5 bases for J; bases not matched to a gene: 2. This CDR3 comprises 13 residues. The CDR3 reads CASRDRGDNEQFF. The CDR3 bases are TGTGCCAGCAGGGACAGGGGAGACAATGAGCAGTTCTTC.

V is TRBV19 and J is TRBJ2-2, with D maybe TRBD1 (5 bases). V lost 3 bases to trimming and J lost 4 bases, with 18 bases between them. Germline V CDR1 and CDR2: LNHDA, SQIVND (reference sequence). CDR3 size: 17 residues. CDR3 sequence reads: CASSIQGVNRVTGELFF. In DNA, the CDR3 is TGTGCCAGTAGTATCCAGGGCGTAAATCGGGTCACCGGGGAGCTGTTTTTT.

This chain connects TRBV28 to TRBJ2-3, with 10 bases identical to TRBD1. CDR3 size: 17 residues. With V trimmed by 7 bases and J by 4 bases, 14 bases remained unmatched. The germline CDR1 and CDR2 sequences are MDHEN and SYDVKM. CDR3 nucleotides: TGTGCCAGCATCCTCTCCCGGGGACAGGGGAGGGCAGATACGCAGTATTTT. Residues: CASILSRGQGRADTQYF.

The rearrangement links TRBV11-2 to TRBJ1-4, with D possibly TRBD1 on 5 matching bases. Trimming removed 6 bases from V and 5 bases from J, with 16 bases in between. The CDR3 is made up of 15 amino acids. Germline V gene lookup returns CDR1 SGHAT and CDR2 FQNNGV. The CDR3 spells CASRPTGPRNEKLFF. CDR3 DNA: TGTGCCAGCAGGCCTACAGGACCCCGGAATGAAAAACTGTTTTTT.

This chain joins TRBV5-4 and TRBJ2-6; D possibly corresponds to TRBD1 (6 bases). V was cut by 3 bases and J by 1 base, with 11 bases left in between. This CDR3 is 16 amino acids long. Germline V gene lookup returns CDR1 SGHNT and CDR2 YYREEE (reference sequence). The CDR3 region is CASSYPGASGANVLTF. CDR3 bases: TGTGCCAGCAGCTACCCAGGGGCATCTGGGGCCAACGTCCTGACTTTC.